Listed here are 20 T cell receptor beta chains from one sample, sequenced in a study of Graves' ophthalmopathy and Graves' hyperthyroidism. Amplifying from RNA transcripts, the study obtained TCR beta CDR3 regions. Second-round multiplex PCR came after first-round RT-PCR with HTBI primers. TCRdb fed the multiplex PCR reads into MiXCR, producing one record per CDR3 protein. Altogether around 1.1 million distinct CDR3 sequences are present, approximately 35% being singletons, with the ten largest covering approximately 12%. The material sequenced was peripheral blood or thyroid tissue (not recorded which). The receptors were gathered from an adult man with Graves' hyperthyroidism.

CDR3: CAIQGAGANVLTF. Written as DNA, the CDR3 is TGTGCCATTCAGGGGGCTGGGGCCAACGTCCTGACTTTC. The chain links TRBV10-3 to TRBJ2-6; 7 positions match TRBD1. Germline CDR1 and CDR2: ENHRY and SYGVKD. Losses at the gene ends were 9 bases for V and 2 bases for J; bases not matched to a gene: 1. There are 13 residues in the CDR3.

As DNA, the CDR3 is TGTGCCAGCAGCATAGTTCCGGGCGAGCAGTACTTC. This codes for CASSIVPGEQYF. This chain joins TRBV6-6 and TRBJ2-7; D gene unclear. This CDR3 spans 12 amino acids. Trimming stripped 6 bases from V and 6 bases from J, with 12 bases between. Germline V gives CDR1 MNHNY, CDR2 SVGAGI (reference sequence).

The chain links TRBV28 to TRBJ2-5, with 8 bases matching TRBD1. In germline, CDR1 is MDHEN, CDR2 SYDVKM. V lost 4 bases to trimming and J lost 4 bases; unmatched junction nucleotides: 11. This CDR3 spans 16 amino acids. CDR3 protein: CASSSIFQGAVETQYF. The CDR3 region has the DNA TGTGCCAGCAGTTCCATCTTCCAGGGGGCGGTAGAGACCCAGTACTTC.

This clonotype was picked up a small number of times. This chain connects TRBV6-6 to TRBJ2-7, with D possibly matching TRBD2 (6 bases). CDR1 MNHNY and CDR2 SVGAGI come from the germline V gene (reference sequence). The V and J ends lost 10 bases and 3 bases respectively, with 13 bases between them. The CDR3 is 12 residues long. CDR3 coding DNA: TGTGCCACCACGGGGCGGGACTACGAGCAGTACTTC. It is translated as CATTGRDYEQYF.

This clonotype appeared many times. CDR3 protein: CASSTIFEGIKLNTEAFF. As DNA, the CDR3 is TGTGCCAGTAGTACTATATTCGAAGGGATCAAGCTGAACACTGAAGCTTTCTTT. The chain carries TRBV19 and TRBJ1-1; D is ambiguous. The CDR3 contains 18 residues. Trimming shortened V by 4 bases and J by 0 bases, and 21 bases separated the two germline ends. CDR1 and CDR2 from the germline V gene are LNHDA and SQIVND (reference sequence).

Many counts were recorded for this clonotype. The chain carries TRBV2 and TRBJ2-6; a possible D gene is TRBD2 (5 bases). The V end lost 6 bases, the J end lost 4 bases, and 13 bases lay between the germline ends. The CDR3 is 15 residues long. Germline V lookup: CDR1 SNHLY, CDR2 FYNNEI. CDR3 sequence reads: CASRDTGFGANVLTF. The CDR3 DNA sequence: TGTGCCAGCAGAGACACGGGGTTCGGGGCCAACGTCCTGACTTTC.

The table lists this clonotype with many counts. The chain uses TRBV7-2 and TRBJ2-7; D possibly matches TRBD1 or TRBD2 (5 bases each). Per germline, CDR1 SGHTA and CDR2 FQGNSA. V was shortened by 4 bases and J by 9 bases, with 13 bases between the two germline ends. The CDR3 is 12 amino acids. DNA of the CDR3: TGTGCCAGCAGCTGGGACGGCCCGGCGCAGTACTTC. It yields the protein CASSWDGPAQYF.

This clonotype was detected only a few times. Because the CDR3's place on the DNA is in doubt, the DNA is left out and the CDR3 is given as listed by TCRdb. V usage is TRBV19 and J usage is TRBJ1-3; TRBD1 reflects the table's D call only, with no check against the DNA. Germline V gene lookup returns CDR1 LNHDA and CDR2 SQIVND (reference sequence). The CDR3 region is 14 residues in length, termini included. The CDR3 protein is CASSFGPGRNTIYF.

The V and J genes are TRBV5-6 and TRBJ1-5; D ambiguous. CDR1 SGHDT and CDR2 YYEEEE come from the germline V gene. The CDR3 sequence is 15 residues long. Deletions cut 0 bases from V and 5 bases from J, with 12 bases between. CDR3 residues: CASSLGPKPYQPQHF. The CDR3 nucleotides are TGTGCCAGCAGCTTGGGACCTAAACCATATCAGCCCCAGCATTTT.

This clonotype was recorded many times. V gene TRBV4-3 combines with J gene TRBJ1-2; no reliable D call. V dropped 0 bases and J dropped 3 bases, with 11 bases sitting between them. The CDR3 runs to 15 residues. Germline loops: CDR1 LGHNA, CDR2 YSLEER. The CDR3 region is CASSQDGRTYYGYTF. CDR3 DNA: TGCGCCAGCAGCCAAGACGGCAGAACTTACTATGGCTACACCTTC.

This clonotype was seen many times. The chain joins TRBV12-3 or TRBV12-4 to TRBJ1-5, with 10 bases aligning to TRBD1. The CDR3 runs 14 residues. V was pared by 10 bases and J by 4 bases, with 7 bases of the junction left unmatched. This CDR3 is CATNVGQGNQPQHF. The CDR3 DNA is TGTGCCACCAACGTGGGACAGGGGAATCAGCCCCAGCATTTT.

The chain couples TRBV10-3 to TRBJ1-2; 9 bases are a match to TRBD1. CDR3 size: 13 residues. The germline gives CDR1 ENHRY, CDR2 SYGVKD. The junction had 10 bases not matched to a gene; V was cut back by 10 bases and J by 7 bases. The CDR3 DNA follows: TGTGCCACCAGCCCGGGACAGGGTAGTGGCTACACCTTC. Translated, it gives CATSPGQGSGYTF.

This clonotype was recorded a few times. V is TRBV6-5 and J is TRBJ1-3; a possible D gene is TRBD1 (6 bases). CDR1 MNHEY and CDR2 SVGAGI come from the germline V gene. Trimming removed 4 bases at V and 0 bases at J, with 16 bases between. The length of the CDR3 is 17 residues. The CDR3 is CASSSTDRQSSGNTIYF. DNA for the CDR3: TGTGCCAGCAGTTCCACCGACAGGCAGAGCTCTGGAAACACCATATATTTT.

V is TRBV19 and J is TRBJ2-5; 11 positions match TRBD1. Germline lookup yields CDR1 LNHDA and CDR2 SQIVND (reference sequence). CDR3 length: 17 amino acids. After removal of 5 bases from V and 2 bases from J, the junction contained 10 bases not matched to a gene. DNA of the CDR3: TGTGCCAGTAGTCCTTATAGGCGGGACAGGGGGCAAGAGACCCAGTACTTC. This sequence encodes CASSPYRRDRGQETQYF. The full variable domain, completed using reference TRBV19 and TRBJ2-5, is DGGITQSPKYLFRKEGQNVTLSCEQNLNHDAMYWYRQDPGQGLRLIYYSQIVNDFQKGDIAEGYSVSREKKESFPLTVTSAQKNPTAFYLCASSPYRRDRGQETQYFGPGTRLLVL.

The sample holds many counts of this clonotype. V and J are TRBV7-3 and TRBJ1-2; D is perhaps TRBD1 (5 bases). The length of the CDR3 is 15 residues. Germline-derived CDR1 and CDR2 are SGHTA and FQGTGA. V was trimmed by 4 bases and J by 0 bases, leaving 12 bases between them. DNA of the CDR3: TGTGCCAGCAGCTACTCCGGGACGGCTAACTATGGCTACACCTTC. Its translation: CASSYSGTANYGYTF.

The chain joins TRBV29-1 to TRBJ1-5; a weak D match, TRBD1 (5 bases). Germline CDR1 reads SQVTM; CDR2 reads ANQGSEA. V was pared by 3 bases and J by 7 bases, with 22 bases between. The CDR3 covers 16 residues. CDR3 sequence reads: CSVEGSSGGTTQPQHF. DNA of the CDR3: TGCAGCGTTGAGGGCAGCTCGGGGGGGACGACGCAGCCCCAGCATTTT.

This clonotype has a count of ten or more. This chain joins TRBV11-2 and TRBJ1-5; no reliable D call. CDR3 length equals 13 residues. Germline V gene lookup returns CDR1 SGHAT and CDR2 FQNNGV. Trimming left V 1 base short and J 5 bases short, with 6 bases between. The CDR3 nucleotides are TGTGCCAGCAGCTTAGCCAGCCATCAGCCCCAGCATTTT. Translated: CASSLASHQPQHF.

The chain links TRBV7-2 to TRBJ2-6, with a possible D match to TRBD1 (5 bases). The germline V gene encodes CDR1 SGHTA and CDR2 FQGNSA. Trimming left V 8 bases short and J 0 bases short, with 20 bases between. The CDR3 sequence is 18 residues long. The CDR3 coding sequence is TGTGCCAGCTCACCCGCAGGGCCTAAGCGCTCTGGGGCCAACGTCCTGACTTTC. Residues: CASSPAGPKRSGANVLTF.

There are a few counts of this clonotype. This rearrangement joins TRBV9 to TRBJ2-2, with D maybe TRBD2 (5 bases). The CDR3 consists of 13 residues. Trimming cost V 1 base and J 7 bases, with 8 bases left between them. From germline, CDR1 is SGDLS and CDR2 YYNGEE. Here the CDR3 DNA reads TGTGCCAGCAGCGTATTTGGAGGCGGGGAGCTGTTTTTT. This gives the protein CASSVFGGGELFF.

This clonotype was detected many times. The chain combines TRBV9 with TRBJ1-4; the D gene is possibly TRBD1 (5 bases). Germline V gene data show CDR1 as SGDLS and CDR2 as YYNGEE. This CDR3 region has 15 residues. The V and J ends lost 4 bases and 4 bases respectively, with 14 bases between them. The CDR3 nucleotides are TGTGCCAGCAGCACCGGCCTGGGGGATAATGAAAAACTGTTTTTT. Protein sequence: CASSTGLGDNEKLFF. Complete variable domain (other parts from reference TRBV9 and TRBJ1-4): DSGVTQTPKHLITATGQRVTLRCSPRSGDLSVYWYQQSLDQGLQFLIQYYNGEERAKGNILERFSAQQFPDLHSELNLSSLELGDSALYFCASSTGLGDNEKLFFGSGTQLSVL.